This T cell receptor beta chain was profiled in a study of patients and donors after allogeneic stem cell transplantation. Using its own MiXCR run on the RT-PCR reads, TCRdb lists one record per CDR3 protein. The data show roughly 200,000 distinct CDR3 sequences, around two fifths seen once. The sequencing sample was made of blood, either unsorted or a sorted T cell fraction (not recorded which). The origin of this receptor is a human donor who was either an allogeneic HSCT recipient or a stem cell or donor lymphocyte infusion donor (not recorded which). It is not recorded whose cells these are; they may come from a transplant donor.

The DNA of the CDR3 is TGTGCCAGCAGTTTTTCCCCAGACACCGACTACACCTTC. This codes for CASSFSPDTDYTF. J is TRBJ1-2 and V is TRBV6-5; D uncertain. Germline-derived CDR1 and CDR2 are MNHEY and SVGAGI. The CDR3 loop spans 13 amino acids. V lost 4 bases and J 10 bases, leaving 16 bases between the germline ends.